This T cell receptor beta chain emerged from a study of blood T cell repertoires in COVID-19. Overall study: Material from acute and convalescent COVID-19 was sourced from the United States, Italy and Spain. The cDNA or gDNA used as material had been derived from T cells, B-cell-depleted T cells, or PBMCs.

In the study's own analysis: Reference gene primer amplification gave estimated nucleated cell counts. Using immunoSEQ multiplex PCR, the repertoire was profiled, and TCRdb retains in-frame clones only, with some absent. V and J calls and clone size follow that table, whereas D and trimming were derived from the DNA. The table lists about 210,000 clones, roughly 88% of them singletons. Trimming cost V 6 bases and J 7 bases; bases outside gene matches: 18. There are 16 residues in the CDR3. Germline lookup yields CDR1 SGHTA and CDR2 FQGNSA. This clonotype originated in a man aged 35-49 years who had recovered from COVID-19. V is TRBV7-2 and J is TRBJ2-7, with 7 bases fitting TRBD1. The material sequenced was peripheral blood. The CDR3 reads CASSQDHEGALGEQYF. DNA of the CDR3: TGTGCCAGCAGTCAAGACCACGAGGGGGCTCTGGGTGAGCAGTACTTC.